The clone carrying this T cell receptor (beta chain) occurred many times. The antigen remains unidentified. Axillary draining lymph nodes of breast cancer patients supplied the node samples. The entry originates in a study of breast tumors, draining lymph nodes, adjacent tissues. Each CDR3 protein gets one entry after TCRdb re-called the multiplex PCR reads with MiXCR. This table holds 100,000 or so distinct CDR3 sequences, around 21% found once. Trimming removed 7 bases at V and 4 bases at J, with 7 bases between. CDR1 and CDR2 (germline): KGHDR, SFDVKD. The CDR3 consists of 12 residues. Regarding the study as a whole: Tumor and nontumor repertoires were significantly more similar in luminal-like than in basal-like breast cancer. Data only fit, rather than demonstrated, lymph node origin of most tumor T cells. Tumor TCR diversity was below lymph nodes but above nontumor tissue. Most tumor T cells seemingly derive from lymph node, then expand in tumor.

This clonotype originated in a female donor with breast cancer. Some clones in this sample may be carry-over from other donors' samples. This chain uses TRBV24-1 with TRBJ1-5; D perhaps matches TRBD1 (6 bases). Sequencing was carried out using axillary lymph node tissue. The DNA for the CDR3 is TGTGCCACCAGCAGGGGTAATCAGCCCCAGCATTTT. Encoded protein: CATSRGNQPQHF.